This TCR beta chain is drawn from a study of blood T cell repertoires in COVID-19. The wider study: COVID-19 samples from acute and convalescent phases originated in the United States, Italy and Spain.

V dropped 0 bases and J dropped 4; count of bases not matched to a gene: 9. The germline V gene encodes CDR1 SGHAT and CDR2 FQDESV (reference sequence). The CDR3 runs to 18 residues. One Seattle source followed patients from active infection through their disease course. The method was immunoSEQ multiplex PCR; TCRdb's version includes in-frame clones alone and lacks a portion of them. Of roughly 290,000 clones detected, more than 65% appear once; the ten largest clones hold 15% to 19%. The rearrangement links TRBV11-1 to TRBJ2-3, with 11 bases fitting TRBD2. The origin of this receptor is a person aged 70 to 80 with COVID-19, enrolled during active disease. Sequencing was performed on peripheral blood. The CDR3 coding sequence is TGTGCCAGCAGCTTAGCGCTTTTAGCGGGAGGGCCCTCAGATACGCAGTATTTT. Its protein product is CASSLALLAGGPSDTQYF.